This T cell receptor (beta chain) is from a study of blood T cell repertoires in COVID-19. Background on the study: The samples span acute and convalescent COVID-19 from the United States, Italy and Spain. T cells, B-cell-depleted T cells, or PBMCs supplied cDNA or gDNA.

This CDR3 is 19 amino acids long. V was clipped by 4 bases and J by 2 bases; unmatched bases: 13. Per the germline V gene, CDR1 is KGHDR and CDR2 is SFDVKD. In the original analysis: Estimation of nucleated cell counts was performed using reference gene primer amplification. Clones were read by immunoSEQ multiplex PCR, and TCRdb kept only the in-frame ones, dropping some. V and J calls and clone size are copied from that table; D and trimming were computed from the DNA. The table has 150,000 to 200,000 clones, 90% to 95% seen once; the top ten hold 4.5% to 5.5%. This clonotype originated in a woman in her forties or fifties with acute or convalescent COVID-19. The rearrangement uses TRBV24-1 and TRBJ2-6; 7 bases align to TRBD1. The sample comprised peripheral blood. The CDR3 is CATSEVRDRVIPGANVLTF. DNA for the CDR3: TGTGCCACCAGTGAAGTGCGAGACAGGGTTATTCCTGGGGCCAACGTCCTGACTTTC.